Each of the 20 T cell receptor beta chains below was sequenced from the same sample in a study of vaccination and CD4 T cells after COVID-19 (dated by TCRdb to the early 2020s). For these TCRs, the target antigens are not known. The label giving this sample's treatment or condition can be read as: roughly ten-day PBMC culture with coronavirus spike peptide pools or control peptides (ViraFEST assay). Libraries were constructed by PCR. Sequencer: Illumina iSeq 100. TCR sequencing of DNA from cultured CD4+ T cells used the Oncomine TCR Beta short-read assay at the Johns Hopkins FTIC core. Using fastp trimming at Q25 and MiXCR clonotype assembly, TCRdb reanalyzed the public sequencing data and kept in-frame beta chains. Rows matching on CDR3 protein sequence are summarized as one entry with the most common DNA and genes. This sample gives approximately 13,000 distinct CDR3 sequences in total; roughly 73% of them show up just once. Over 25% of the sample lies in the top ten.

Sequences were obtained from CD4+ T cells from blood, cultured in vitro. These receptors were taken from a human donor who had recovered from COVID-19.

This clonotype was found once. This chain joins TRBV7-2 and TRBJ2-5; 9 bases map to TRBD2. Unmatched junction bases numbered 12, after V lost 2 bases and J lost 2 bases. Germline V gene data show CDR1 as SGHTA and CDR2 as FQGNSA. This CDR3 spans 18 amino acids. CDR3 residues: CASSLRSRGLASQETQYF. The CDR3 nucleotides read TGTGCCAGCAGCTTAAGGTCTCGAGGACTAGCGAGTCAAGAGACCCAGTACTTC.

This clonotype appeared a single time. The chain uses TRBV19 and TRBJ2-2, with a tentative D call TRBD2 (5 bases). Trimming stripped 3 bases from V and 6 bases from J, with 20 bases between. Germline values: CDR1 LNHDA, CDR2 SQIVND (reference sequence). This CDR3 contains 17 residues. The CDR3 loop is CASSMRDFPGIAGELFF. In nucleotides, the CDR3 is TGTGCCAGTAGTATGCGTGACTTCCCGGGGATCGCCGGGGAGCTGTTTTTT.

V is TRBV11-2 and J is TRBJ1-1; D remains unclear. The germline CDR1 and CDR2 sequences are SGHAT and FQNNGV. V lost 3 bases, J lost 2 bases, and 7 bases lay in between. This CDR3 comprises 13 residues. The CDR3 region has the DNA TGTGCCAGCAGCTTGAACAGTAACACTGAAGCTTTCTTT. Its protein is CASSLNSNTEAFF.

In its sample, this clonotype is medium-sized. The rearrangement uses TRBV7-3 and TRBJ1-2; D perhaps matches TRBD1 (6 bases). Per germline, CDR1 SGHTA and CDR2 FQGTGA. V lost 5 bases to trimming and J lost 8 bases, with 15 bases between them. This CDR3 contains 13 residues. The chain's CDR3 is CASSPGGGGGYTF. The CDR3 DNA follows: TGTGCCAGCAGCCCTGGCGGGGGCGGGGGCTACACCTTC.

This chain joins TRBV6-1 and TRBJ2-6, with D hard to call. The length of the CDR3 is 15 residues. Germline V gene sequence: CDR1 MNHNS, CDR2 SASEGT. Between the trimmed V and J ends, which lost 7 bases and 0 bases, there was a span of 10 bases. The CDR3 spells CASMSYSSGANVLTF. CDR3 in DNA: TGTGCCAGCATGTCCTACAGCTCTGGGGCCAACGTCCTGACTTTC.

The chain joins TRBV6-2 or TRBV6-3 to TRBJ1-1, with no clear D. Per the germline V gene, CDR1 is MNHEY and CDR2 is SVGEGT. The CDR3 has 11 amino acids. Trimming stripped 2 bases from V and 5 bases from J, with 3 bases between. CDR3 sequence: CASSYRTEAFF. As DNA, the CDR3 is TGTGCCAGCAGTTACAGAACTGAAGCTTTCTTT.

The V call is TRBV19, the J call TRBJ1-1, with D uncertain. The CDR3 sequence is 13 residues long. Germline CDR1 is LNHDA and CDR2 is SQIVND (reference sequence). V lost 5 bases to trimming and J lost 6 bases, with 13 bases between them. The chain's CDR3 is CASSGPPWAEAFF. The DNA of the CDR3 is TGTGCCAGTAGTGGGCCCCCTTGGGCTGAAGCTTTCTTT. Complete variable domain (other parts from reference TRBV19 and TRBJ1-1): DGGITQSPKYLFRKEGQNVTLSCEQNLNHDAMYWYRQDPGQGLRLIYYSQIVNDFQKGDIAEGYSVSREKKESFPLTVTSAQKNPTAFYLCASSGPPWAEAFFGQGTRLTVV.

V usage is TRBV7-3 and J usage is TRBJ1-2, with a weak D call TRBD1 (6 bases). The CDR3 spans 13 residues. The V end was cut by 6 bases, the J end by 3 bases, with 11 bases between. The germline CDR1 and CDR2 sequences are SGHTA and FQGTGA. The CDR3 DNA follows: TGTGCCAGCAGTTCCGGACAGTACTATGGCTACACCTTC. This gives the protein CASSSGQYYGYTF.

The gene calls are TRBV27 and TRBJ2-5; D not resolved. The germline V and J ends were trimmed by 3 bases and 3 bases, with 11 bases remaining between them. CDR3 length equals 14 residues. Germline V lookup: CDR1 MNHEY, CDR2 SMNVEV (reference sequence). The CDR3 sequence is CASSFRRKEETQYF. The CDR3 DNA follows: TGTGCCAGCAGTTTTAGACGGAAGGAAGAGACCCAGTACTTC.

The chain carries TRBV7-2 and TRBJ1-1; TRBD1 matches 8 bases. This CDR3 comprises 16 residues. Germline V gene data show CDR1 as SGHTA and CDR2 as FQGNSA. V shed 6 bases, J shed 4 bases, and the junction held 13 bases outside the gene matches. The CDR3 spells CASRPLTGAQGTEAFF. The DNA of the CDR3 is TGTGCCAGCAGGCCTTTGACAGGGGCGCAGGGCACTGAAGCTTTCTTT.

The J gene is TRBJ2-7, the V gene TRBV2; 10 positions match TRBD2. The V and J ends lost 8 bases and 3 bases, in that order; junction bases with no gene match: 10. The CDR3 contains 15 residues. Germline CDR1 and CDR2: SNHLY and FYNNEI. The CDR3 loop reads CASGPGTSDYYEQYF. Here the CDR3 DNA reads TGTGCCAGCGGGCCCGGGACTAGCGATTACTACGAGCAGTACTTC.

V is TRBV7-3 and J is TRBJ2-2; D not resolved. There are 13 residues in the CDR3. V lost 3 bases to trimming and J lost 3 bases, with 5 bases between them. Germline-derived CDR1 and CDR2 are SGHTA and FQGTGA. CDR3 nucleotides: TGTGCCAGCAGCTTTACTGACACCGGGGAGCTGTTTTTT. The encoded protein is CASSFTDTGELFF.

The chain links TRBV7-2 to TRBJ2-2; D not certain. The CDR3 sequence is 13 residues long. The germline V gene encodes CDR1 SGHTA and CDR2 FQGNSA. V shed 5 bases and J shed 5 bases, with 9 bases lying between them. The CDR3 region has the DNA TGTGCCAGCAGCCTGTCACGGACCGGGGAGCTGTTTTTT. Translating gives CASSLSRTGELFF.

This clonotype was detected once. The chain uses TRBV10-3 and TRBJ2-2; 11 nucleotides match TRBD2. This CDR3 has 16 amino acids. Looked up from germline, CDR1 is ENHRY and CDR2 is SYGVKD. V shed 4 bases, J shed 0 bases, and the junction held 1 base outside the gene matches. The CDR3 is CAISGLAGSNTGELFF. DNA of the CDR3: TGTGCCATCAGTGGACTAGCGGGGTCGAACACCGGGGAGCTGTTTTTT.

This chain connects TRBV20-1 to TRBJ2-5; D is uncertain. V shed 0 bases and J shed 7 bases, with 18 bases lying between them. Per the germline V gene, CDR1 is DFQATT and CDR2 is SNEGSKA (reference sequence). This CDR3 comprises 15 residues. The CDR3 DNA reads TGCAGTGCTAGAGATATTCCCCTCTCGAGAGGGACCCAGTACTTC. This sequence encodes CSARDIPLSRGTQYF.

In DNA form, the CDR3 reads TGTGCCAGTAGAACGGACCGATTGAAGACTTCACCCCTCCACTTT. Translating gives CASRTDRLKTSPLHF. The J gene is TRBJ1-6, the V gene TRBV19; no clear D gene. Per the germline V gene, CDR1 is LNHDA and CDR2 is SQIVND (reference sequence). Trimming cost V 6 bases and J 9 bases, with 18 bases left between them. This CDR3 is built from 15 residues. The variable domain in full, completed from reference TRBV19 and TRBJ1-6, reads DGGITQSPKYLFRKEGQNVTLSCEQNLNHDAMYWYRQDPGQGLRLIYYSQIVNDFQKGDIAEGYSVSREKKESFPLTVTSAQKNPTAFYLCASRTDRLKTSPLHFGNGTRLTVT.

The genes are TRBV7-2 and TRBJ1-2; D is unresolved. The CDR3 totals 11 residues. Germline V gives CDR1 SGHTA, CDR2 FQGNSA. V was pared by 7 bases and J by 7 bases, with 10 bases between. In DNA, the CDR3 is TGTGCCAGCACCCGGACGGTTGGCTACACCTTC. Translated: CASTRTVGYTF.

V and J are TRBV20-1 and TRBJ2-2; 7 positions match TRBD2. Looked up from germline, CDR1 is DFQATT and CDR2 is SNEGSKA (reference sequence). After removal of 8 bases from V and 5 bases from J, the junction contained 11 bases not matched to a gene. The CDR3 runs to 14 residues. The CDR3 region has the DNA TGCAGTACCCCCCTTGCGGGAGAGACCGGGGAGCTGTTTTTT. This encodes CSTPLAGETGELFF.

The chain is built from TRBV20-1 and TRBJ2-3, with a weak D call TRBD1 (5 bases). The ends were cut back, 2 bases at V and 0 bases at J, with 9 bases in the middle. Germline loops: CDR1 DFQATT, CDR2 SNEGSKA (reference sequence). The CDR3 consists of 14 residues. In DNA, the CDR3 is TGCAGTGCTAGACAGGGCTTAAGCACAGATACGCAGTATTTT. It specifies CSARQGLSTDTQYF.

The chain couples TRBV7-6 to TRBJ1-1, with D tentatively TRBD1 (6 bases). This CDR3 is built from 15 residues. The germline CDR1 and CDR2 sequences are SGHVS and FNYEAQ. V was cut by 5 bases and J by 2 bases, with 15 bases left in between. This chain's CDR3 is CASSPSGAVNTEAFF. The DNA for the CDR3 is TGTGCCAGCAGCCCGTCGGGGGCAGTTAACACTGAAGCTTTCTTT.